The TCR beta chain described here comes from a study of early T cells in non-severe SARS-CoV-2 infection. Study in general: Bulk RNA taken from unsorted whole blood was sequenced, leaving chains unpaired.

Using its own MiXCR run on the 5' RACE reads, TCRdb lists one record per CDR3 protein. The sample shows roughly 53,000 distinct CDR3 sequences, approximately 9.9% of them seen only once. This clonotype showed up just a few times. The trim removed 5 bases at V and 8 bases at J, leaving 8 bases unmatched. CDR3 length equals 13 residues. Germline assignment: CDR1 SGHAT and CDR2 FQNNGV. V gene TRBV11-2 combines with J gene TRBJ1-2, with TRBD1 matching 7 bases. This TCR derives from an adult who was a healthcare worker with PCR-confirmed SARS-CoV-2 infection or an uninfected control (not recorded which). The sequenced sample consisted of whole blood. The CDR3 spells CASSPMTGNGYTF. DNA for the CDR3: TGTGCCAGCAGCCCTATGACAGGGAACGGCTACACCTTC.